This T cell receptor (beta chain) was documented in a study of technical replicates of blood from a few donors. Sequencing was performed with immunoSEQ multiplex PCR; in TCRdb, only in-frame clones are kept and a portion is missing. The sample records about 50,000 clones, 90% to 97% being singletons. Germline loops: CDR1 MNHEY, CDR2 SMNVEV (reference sequence). Trimming removed 3 bases at V and 2 bases at J, with 14 bases between. This CDR3 is 16 amino acids long. Source material: T cells isolated from PBMCs. This chain uses TRBV27 with TRBJ2-1, with a possible D match to TRBD2 (5 bases). This receptor was taken from a human donor in good health. CDR3 nucleotides: TGTGCCAGCAGTTTCAGAGGCGGGTACGCCTACAATGAGCAGTTCTTC. Its protein is CASSFRGGYAYNEQFF.